The clone carrying this T cell receptor (beta chain) occurred once. Its antigen is unidentified. This entry comes from a study of early stage breast cancer tumors. The study's findings and limits: Tumors had roughly 2.5-fold higher T cell density and higher clonality than adjacent normal breast tissue.

Data came from immunoSEQ multiplex PCR; TCRdb stores just in-frame clones and leaves some out. The sample shows more than 65,000 clones, 65% to 85% of them seen only once. This TCR was recovered from a person aged 40 to 49 with breast cancer. Sequencing was done on a sample of blood.

The CDR3 sequence is CASSLISDTQYF. The CDR3 coding sequence is TGTGCCAGCAGCTTAATATCGGATACGCAGTATTTT. The chain joins TRBV7-3 to TRBJ2-3, with D hard to call. The CDR3 covers 12 residues. Germline assignment: CDR1 SGHTA and CDR2 FQGTGA. Trimming pared 1 base from V and 6 bases from J, leaving 5 bases between.